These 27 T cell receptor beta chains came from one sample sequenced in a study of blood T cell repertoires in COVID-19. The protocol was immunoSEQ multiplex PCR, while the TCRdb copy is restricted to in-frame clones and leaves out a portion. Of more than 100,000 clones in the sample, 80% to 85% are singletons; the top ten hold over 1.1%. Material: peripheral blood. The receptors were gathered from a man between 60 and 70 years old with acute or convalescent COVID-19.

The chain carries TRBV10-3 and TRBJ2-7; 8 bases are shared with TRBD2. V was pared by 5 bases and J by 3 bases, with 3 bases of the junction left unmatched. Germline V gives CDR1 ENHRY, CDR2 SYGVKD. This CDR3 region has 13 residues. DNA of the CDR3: TGTGCCATCAGTTTCCGGGGGGGCTACGAGCAGTACTTC. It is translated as CAISFRGGYEQYF.

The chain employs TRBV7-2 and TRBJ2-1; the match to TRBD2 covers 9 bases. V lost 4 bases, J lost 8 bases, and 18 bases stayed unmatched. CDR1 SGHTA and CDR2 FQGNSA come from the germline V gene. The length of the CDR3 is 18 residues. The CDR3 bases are TGTGCCAGCAGCTCTCCATTGGGGCTAGCGGGGAGTGGGTATGAGCAGTTCTTC. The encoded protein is CASSSPLGLAGSGYEQFF. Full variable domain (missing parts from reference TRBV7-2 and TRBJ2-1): GAGVSQSPSNKVTEKGKDVELRCDPISGHTALYWYRQSLGQGLEFLIYFQGNSAPDKSGLPSDRFSAERTGGSVSTLTIQRTQQEDSAVYLCASSSPLGLAGSGYEQFFGPGTRLTVL.

Here the CDR3 reads CASKEGPLYGYTF. The CDR3 nucleotides read TGTGCCAGTAAGGAGGGGCCCCTCTATGGCTACACCTTC. The J gene is TRBJ1-2, the V gene TRBV19; D possibly corresponds to TRBD1 (5 bases). Germline CDR1 and CDR2: LNHDA and SQIVND (reference sequence). The V end was cut by 7 bases, the J end by 4 bases, with 13 bases between. There are 13 residues in the CDR3.

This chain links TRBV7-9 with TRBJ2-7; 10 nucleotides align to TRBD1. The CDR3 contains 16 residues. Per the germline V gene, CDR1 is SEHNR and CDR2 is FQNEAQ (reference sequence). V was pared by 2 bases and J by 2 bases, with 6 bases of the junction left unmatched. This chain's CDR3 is CASSLWLGQGAYEQYF. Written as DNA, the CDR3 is TGTGCCAGCAGCTTATGGCTCGGACAGGGGGCCTACGAGCAGTACTTC.

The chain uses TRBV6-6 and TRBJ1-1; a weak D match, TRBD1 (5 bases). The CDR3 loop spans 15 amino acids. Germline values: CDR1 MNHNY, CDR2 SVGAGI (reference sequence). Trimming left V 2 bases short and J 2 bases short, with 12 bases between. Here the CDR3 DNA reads TGTGCCAGCAGTTACGCCGGGACTCAAAACACTGAAGCTTTCTTT. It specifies CASSYAGTQNTEAFF.

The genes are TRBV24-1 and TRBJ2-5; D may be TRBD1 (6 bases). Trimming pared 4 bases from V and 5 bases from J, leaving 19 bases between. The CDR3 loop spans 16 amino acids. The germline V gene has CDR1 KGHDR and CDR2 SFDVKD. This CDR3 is CATSDGDRSGFETQYF. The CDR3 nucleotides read TGTGCCACCAGTGACGGAGACAGGTCAGGGTTTGAGACCCAGTACTTC.

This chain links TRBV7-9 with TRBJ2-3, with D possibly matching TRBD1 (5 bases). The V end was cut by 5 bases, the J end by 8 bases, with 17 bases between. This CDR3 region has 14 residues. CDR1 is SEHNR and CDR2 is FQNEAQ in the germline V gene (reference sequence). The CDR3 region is CASSPTGPFGTQYF. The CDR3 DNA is TGTGCCAGCAGCCCCACAGGACCCTTTGGTACGCAGTATTTT.

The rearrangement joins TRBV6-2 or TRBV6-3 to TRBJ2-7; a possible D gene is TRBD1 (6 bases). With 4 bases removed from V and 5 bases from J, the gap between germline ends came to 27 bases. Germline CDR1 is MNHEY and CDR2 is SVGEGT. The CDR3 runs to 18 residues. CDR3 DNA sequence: TGTGCCAGCAGTTCATACGTAGGGGCCGGAGACAGGATCCACGAGCAGTACTTC. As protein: CASSSYVGAGDRIHEQYF.

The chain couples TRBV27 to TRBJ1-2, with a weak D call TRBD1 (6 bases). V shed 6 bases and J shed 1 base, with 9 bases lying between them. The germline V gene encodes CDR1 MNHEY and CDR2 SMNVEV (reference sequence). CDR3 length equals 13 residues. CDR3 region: CASSRGLNYGYTF. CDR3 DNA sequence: TGTGCCAGCAGCAGGGGTCTTAACTATGGCTACACCTTC.

The CDR3 loop reads CASSLVWNSQDQAKNIQYF. The CDR3 DNA sequence: TGCGCCAGCAGCTTGGTTTGGAACTCCCAGGATCAAGCCAAAAACATTCAGTACTTC. The chain recombines TRBV5-1 with TRBJ2-4; D call uncertain. V lost 0 bases, J lost 0 bases, and 19 bases lay in between. The CDR3 spans 19 residues. CDR1 and CDR2 (germline): SGHRS, YFSETQ.

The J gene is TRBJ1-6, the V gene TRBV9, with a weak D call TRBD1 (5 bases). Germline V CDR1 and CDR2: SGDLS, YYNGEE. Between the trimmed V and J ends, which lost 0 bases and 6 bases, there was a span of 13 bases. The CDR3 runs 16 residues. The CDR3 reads CASSVELGGSNSPLHF. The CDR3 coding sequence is TGTGCCAGCAGCGTAGAGCTCGGGGGATCTAATTCACCCCTCCACTTT.

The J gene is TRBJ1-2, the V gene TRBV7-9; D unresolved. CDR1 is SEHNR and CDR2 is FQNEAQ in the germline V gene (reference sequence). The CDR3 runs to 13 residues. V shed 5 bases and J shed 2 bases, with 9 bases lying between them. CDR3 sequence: CASSKRGNYGYTF. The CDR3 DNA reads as TGTGCCAGCAGCAAACGAGGGAACTATGGCTACACCTTC.

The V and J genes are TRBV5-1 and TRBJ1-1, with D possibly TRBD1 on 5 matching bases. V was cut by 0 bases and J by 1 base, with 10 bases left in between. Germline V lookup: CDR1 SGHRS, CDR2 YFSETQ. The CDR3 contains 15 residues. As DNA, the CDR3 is TGCGCCAGCAGCTTGGGTCCGGGGGGGAACACTGAAGCTTTCTTT. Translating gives CASSLGPGGNTEAFF. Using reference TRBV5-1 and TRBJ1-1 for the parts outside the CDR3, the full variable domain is KAGVTQTPRYLIKTRGQQVTLSCSPISGHRSVSWYQQTPGQGLQFLFEYFSETQRNKGNFPGRFSGRQFSNSRSEMNVSTLELGDSALYLCASSLGPGGNTEAFFGQGTRLTVV.

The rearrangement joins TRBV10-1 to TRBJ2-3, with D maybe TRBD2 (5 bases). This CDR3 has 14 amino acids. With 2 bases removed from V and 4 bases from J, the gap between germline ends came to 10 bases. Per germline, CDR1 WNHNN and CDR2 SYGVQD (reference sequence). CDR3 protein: CASSEGLPADTQYF. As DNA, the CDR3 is TGCGCCAGCAGTGAGGGACTCCCCGCAGATACGCAGTATTTT.

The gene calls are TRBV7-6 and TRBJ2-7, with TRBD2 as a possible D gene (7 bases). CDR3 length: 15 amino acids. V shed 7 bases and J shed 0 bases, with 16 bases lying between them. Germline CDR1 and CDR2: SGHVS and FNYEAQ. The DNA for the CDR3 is TGTGCCAGCACCCCGGGGGGCTTGAGCTCCTACGAGCAGTACTTC. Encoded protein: CASTPGGLSSYEQYF.

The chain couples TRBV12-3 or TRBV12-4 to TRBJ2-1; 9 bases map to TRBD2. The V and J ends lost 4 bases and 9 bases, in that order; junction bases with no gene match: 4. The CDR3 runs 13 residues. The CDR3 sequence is CASSYPTSGEQFF. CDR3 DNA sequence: TGTGCCAGCAGTTACCCGACTAGCGGTGAGCAGTTCTTC.

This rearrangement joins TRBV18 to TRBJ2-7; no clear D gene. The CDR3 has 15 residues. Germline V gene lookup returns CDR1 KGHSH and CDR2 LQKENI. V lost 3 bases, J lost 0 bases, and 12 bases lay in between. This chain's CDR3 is CASSPSQRSSYEQYF. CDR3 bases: TGTGCCAGCTCACCGAGCCAGAGGAGCTCCTACGAGCAGTACTTC. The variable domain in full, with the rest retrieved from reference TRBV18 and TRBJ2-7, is NAGVMQNPRHLVRRRGQEARLRCSPMKGHSHVYWYRQLPEEGLKFMVYLQKENIIDESGMPKERFSAEFPKEGPSILRIQQVVRGDSAAYFCASSPSQRSSYEQYFGPGTRLTVT.

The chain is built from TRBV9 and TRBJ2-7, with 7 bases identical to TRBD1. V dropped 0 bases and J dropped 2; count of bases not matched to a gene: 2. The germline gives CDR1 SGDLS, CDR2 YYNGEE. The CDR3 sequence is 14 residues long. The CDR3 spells CASSVAGTAYEQYF. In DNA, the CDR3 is TGTGCCAGCAGCGTAGCTGGGACAGCCTACGAGCAGTACTTC.

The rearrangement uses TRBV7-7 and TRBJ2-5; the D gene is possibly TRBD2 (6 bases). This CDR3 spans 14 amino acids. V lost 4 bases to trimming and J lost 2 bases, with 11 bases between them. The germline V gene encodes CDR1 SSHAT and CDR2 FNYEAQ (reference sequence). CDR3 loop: CASSWGLGQETQYF. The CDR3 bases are TGTGCCAGCAGCTGGGGACTCGGTCAAGAGACCCAGTACTTC. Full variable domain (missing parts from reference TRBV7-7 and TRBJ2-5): GAGVSQSPRYKVTKRGQDVTLRCDPISSHATLYWYQQALGQGPEFLTYFNYEAQPDKSGLPSDRFSAERPEGSISTLTIQRTEQRDSAMYRCASSWGLGQETQYFGPGTRLLVL.

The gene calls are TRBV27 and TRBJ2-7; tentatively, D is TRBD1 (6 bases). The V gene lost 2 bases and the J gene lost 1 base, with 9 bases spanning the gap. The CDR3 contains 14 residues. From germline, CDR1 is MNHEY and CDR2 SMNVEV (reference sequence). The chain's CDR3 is CASSLEGGSYEQYF. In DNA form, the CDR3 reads TGTGCCAGCAGTTTAGAAGGGGGATCCTACGAGCAGTACTTC.

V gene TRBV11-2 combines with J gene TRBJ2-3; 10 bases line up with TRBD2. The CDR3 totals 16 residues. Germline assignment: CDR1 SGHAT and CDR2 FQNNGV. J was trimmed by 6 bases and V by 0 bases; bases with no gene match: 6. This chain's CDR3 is CASSLDLLAGEDTQYF. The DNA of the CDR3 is TGTGCCAGCAGCTTAGATCTCCTAGCGGGGGAGGATACGCAGTATTTT.

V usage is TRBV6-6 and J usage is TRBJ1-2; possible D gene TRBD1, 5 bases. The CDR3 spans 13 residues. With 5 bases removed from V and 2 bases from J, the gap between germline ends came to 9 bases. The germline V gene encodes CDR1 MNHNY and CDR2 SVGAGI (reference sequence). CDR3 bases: TGTGCCAGCAGTCCGAAGGGGAACTATGGCTACACCTTC. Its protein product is CASSPKGNYGYTF.

For the CDR3, the DNA is TGTGCCAGTAGTGGCGGGACTAGGAACGAGCAGTACTTC. Amino acids: CASSGGTRNEQYF. The V and J genes are TRBV19 and TRBJ2-7; 8 bases match TRBD2. CDR3 length: 13 amino acids. The junction had 5 bases not matched to a gene; V was cut back by 5 bases and J by 5 bases. Germline V gene sequence: CDR1 LNHDA, CDR2 SQIVND (reference sequence). Filled out from reference TRBV19 and TRBJ2-7, the complete variable domain reads DGGITQSPKYLFRKEGQNVTLSCEQNLNHDAMYWYRQDPGQGLRLIYYSQIVNDFQKGDIAEGYSVSREKKESFPLTVTSAQKNPTAFYLCASSGGTRNEQYFGPGTRLTVT.

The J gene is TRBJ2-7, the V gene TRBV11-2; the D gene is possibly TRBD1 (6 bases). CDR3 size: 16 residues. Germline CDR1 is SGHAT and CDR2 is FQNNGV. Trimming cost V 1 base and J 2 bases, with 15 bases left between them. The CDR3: CASSLGAGAPTYEQYF. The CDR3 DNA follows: TGTGCCAGCAGCTTAGGAGCAGGGGCGCCAACCTACGAGCAGTACTTC. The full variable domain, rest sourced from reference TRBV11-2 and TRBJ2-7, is EAGVAQSPRYKIIEKRQSVAFWCNPISGHATLYWYQQILGQGPKLLIQFQNNGVVDDSQLPKDRFSAERLKGVDSTLKIQPAKLEDSAVYLCASSLGAGAPTYEQYFGPGTRLTVT.

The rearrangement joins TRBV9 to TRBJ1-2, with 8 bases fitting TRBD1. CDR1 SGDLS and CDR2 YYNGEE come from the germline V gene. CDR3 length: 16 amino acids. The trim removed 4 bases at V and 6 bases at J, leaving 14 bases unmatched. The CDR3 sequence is CASSPTSRTGRNGYTF. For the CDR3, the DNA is TGTGCCAGCAGCCCTACTTCTCGGACAGGGAGGAATGGCTACACCTTC.

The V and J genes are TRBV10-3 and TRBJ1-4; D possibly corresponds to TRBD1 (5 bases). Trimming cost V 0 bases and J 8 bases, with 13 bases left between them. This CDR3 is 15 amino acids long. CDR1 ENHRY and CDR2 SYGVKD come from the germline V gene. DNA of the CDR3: TGTGCCATCAGTGAGTCAGGGCAGGGAGGAGAAAAACTGTTTTTT. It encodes CAISESGQGGEKLFF.

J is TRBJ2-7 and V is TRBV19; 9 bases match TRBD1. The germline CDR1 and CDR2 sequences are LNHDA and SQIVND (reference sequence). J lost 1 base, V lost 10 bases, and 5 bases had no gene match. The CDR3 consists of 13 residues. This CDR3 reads CATGDRVSYEQYF. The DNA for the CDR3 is TGTGCCACCGGGGACAGGGTGTCCTACGAGCAGTACTTC.